This TCR beta chain originates from a study of T cells in localized non-small cell lung cancer. Worth noting for this clone: Its antigen is as yet unknown.

J lost 3 bases, V lost 5 bases, and 10 bases had no gene match. CDR3 length equals 17 residues. From germline, CDR1 is WNHNN and CDR2 SYGVQD (reference sequence). Produced via immunoSEQ multiplex PCR; TCRdb's table is partial and in-frame only. The table has approximately 1,600 clones, roughly 20% seen once. Study outcomes and limitations: Heterogeneity cannot be ruled out, as sequencing used one tumor region only. Adjacent lung exhibited a median of about 57 among the 100 most abundant tumor clones. Adjacent uninvolved lung had the highest clonality, suggesting focused antigen responses. Elevated circulating T cell density in blood was associated with longer overall survival.

This material consisted of lung tumor tissue, taken before any cancer treatment. This sequence was found in a male donor at least 60 years old with stage I lung adenocarcinoma. V and J are TRBV10-1 and TRBJ2-6, with 7 bases aligning to TRBD1. The CDR3: CASSILRGTDGANVLTF. For the CDR3, the DNA is TGCGCCAGCAGTATCCTCAGGGGGACGGATGGGGCCAACGTCCTGACTTTC.